This T cell receptor beta chain came from a study of T-cell reconstitution after alpha-beta-depleted transplantation in children. Trimming took 6 bases from V and 3 from J, leaving 9 bases between them. This CDR3 is 14 amino acids long. CDR1 and CDR2 from the germline V gene are SNHLY and FYNNEI. Study results and caveats: Some patients' high day-60 TCRbeta diversity was traced to surviving recipient T cells and thymic progenitors. It was reported that alpha-beta T cells came from several hundred expanded graft clones (about two months after transplant). T-cell counts and diversity at one year post-transplant came mainly from newly produced T cells.

A TCRbeta library incorporating unique molecular identifiers was prepared. TCRdb analysed the PCR reads with MiXCR anew, one entry per CDR3 protein. This table has about 830,000 distinct CDR3 sequences, around 15% appearing once. A word on this clonotype: Its antigen is still unknown.

Source: PBMCs, mostly from graft donor cells, taken 360 days after TCRalphabeta/CD19-depleted stem cell transplant. The clonotype comes from a male patient between 10 and 17 years old who had a stem cell transplant for acute lymphoblastic leukemia, so the T cells may come from the graft donor. The gene calls are TRBV2 and TRBJ2-6; unclear D gene. DNA for the CDR3: TGTGCCAGCAGGGTCTTAATTGGGGCCAACGTCCTGACTTTC. This sequence encodes CASRVLIGANVLTF.